This TCR beta chain is from a study of cytomegalovirus exposure and HLA in healthy donors. V shed 0 bases and J 0 bases; nucleotides not matched to a gene: 3. The CDR3 is made up of 17 amino acids. The germline V gene encodes CDR1 SGDLS and CDR2 YYNGEE. The PCR contained 60 Vbeta and 13 Jbeta primers. Method: immunoSEQ multiplex PCR; TCRdb's copy keeps in-frame clones and lacks some. The repertoire includes approximately 100,000 clones, around 77% of them detected once, and 4% sits in the top ten. Overall study results and limits: A further, later analysis showed that HLA-associated TCR beta chains (compared with equally common others) were more clonally expanded. The study flagged some 180 TCR beta chains as cytomegalovirus-associated. It was taken for granted in presence/absence analyses that sequencing depth across donors was roughly uniform. Later analysis associated a missense DCLRE1C variant with TCR beta V- and J-gene trimming.

There are a few counts of this clone. Antigen specificity is unknown. The source of this sequence is a man aged 50-60 years in good health and CMV-seropositive. This chain links TRBV9 with TRBJ2-6; 7 nucleotides agree with TRBD1. The specimen sequenced was PBMCs. CDR3 residues: CASSVGTGISGANVLTF. The CDR3 DNA sequence: TGTGCCAGCAGCGTAGGGACAGGAATCTCTGGGGCCAACGTCCTGACTTTC. The full variable domain, in which reference TRBV9 and TRBJ2-6 provide the parts outside the CDR3, is DSGVTQTPKHLITATGQRVTLRCSPRSGDLSVYWYQQSLDQGLQFLIQYYNGEERAKGNILERFSAQQFPDLHSELNLSSLELGDSALYFCASSVGTGISGANVLTFGAGSRLTVL.